The clone carrying this T cell receptor (beta chain) was picked up many times. The data belong to a study of Graves' ophthalmopathy and Graves' hyperthyroidism. Germline assignment: CDR1 DFQATT and CDR2 SNEGSKA (reference sequence). Losses at the gene ends were 3 bases for V and 5 bases for J; bases not matched to a gene: 6. The CDR3 length is 13 residues. Having ophthalmopathy, the donors showed moderate-to-severe activity, CAS ≥3 and NOSPECS ≥4, with disease lasting under 3 months. Exclusion covered patients with other autoimmune diseases or uncontrolled infections (as well as pregnancy or lactation). RNA transcripts served as template for amplifying TCR beta CDR3 sequences. HTBI primers were used in a first-round RT-PCR, which preceded a second-round multiplex PCR. One entry per CDR3 protein, called by TCRdb with MiXCR from the multiplex PCR reads. The sample contains 150,000 to 200,000 distinct CDR3 sequences, less than 45% of which appear only once.

The material sequenced was peripheral blood. The V and J genes are TRBV20-1 and TRBJ2-5, with 7 bases fitting TRBD1. The TCR sequence derives from a woman aged 35 to 49 with Graves' ophthalmopathy. As DNA, the CDR3 is TGCAGTGCTAGTGGAGACAGGGTTGAGACCCAGTACTTC. Its translation: CSASGDRVETQYF.